This T cell receptor (beta chain) was sequenced in a study of shared clonotypes between healthy human individuals (dated by TCRdb to 2019 to 2021). As for the study more broadly: The cohort included a few men and two women between 18 and 49 years of age. Per donor, three plates each were used for CD4 naive and CD4 memory, two for CD8 naive, and one for CD8 memory. Blood TCR repertoires of four to six healthy adults were deeply sequenced to estimate repertoire size and the extent of clonotype sharing between individuals. To increase sequencing depth and limit assay-specific biases, TCR repertoire library preparation and sequencing were carried out by different laboratories using diverse techniques. Between about 0.85 and 9.5 billion PBMCs per donor were obtained by leukapheresis.

Using the deep immunoSEQ assay, TCR CDR3 regions were amplified from genomic DNA by multiplex PCR. Genomic DNA extracted from each cell subset was distributed evenly over all wells of several immunoSEQ 96-well plates, and each plate served as one replicate. For sorted subsets, roughly 190 ng of genomic DNA, equivalent to 25,000 to 35,000 T cell genomes, went into each replicate PCR. Purified libraries were quantified with a Qubit 3.0 fluorometer, sized on a Bioanalyzer 2100, and re-quantified with the KAPA Library Quantification kit. Each immunoSEQ 96-well plate was sequenced on its own single-read 150-cycle Illumina NextSeq 550 flow cell. Per the original workflow: Because only junctional sequences without quality scores were contained in the immunoSEQ output, filtering matching that applied to full-length reads could not be performed. Sequences were annotated with PyIR, a Python wrapper for IgBLAST v1.9, and V/J genes and CDR3 were assigned using IMGT germline references. Reads with weak V/J assignments (E-value above 1e-6), missing CDR3, stop codons, out-of-frame junctions, or ambiguous translated residues were removed. V3J clonotypes were defined as sequences sharing the same inferred V gene, J gene, and CDR3 amino acid sequence. The percentage overlap between two repertoires was calculated by dividing the number of shared unique clonotypes by the size of the smaller repertoire. Richness of each repertoire was evaluated using RTK rarefaction, the Chao1 estimator, and Recon v2.1 estimates of unobserved clonotypes. Generation probabilities for all TCRbeta clonotypes obtained by the gDNA method from a few donors were computed using OLGA. In its TCRdb copy, this immuneACCESS table keeps in-frame sequences only and misses some clones. Where compared with another copy, unresolved V genes explain less than half of these, and the others have no known cause. The D gene and trimming were derived from the DNA, and the V and J assignments and clone size from that table. This sample has 2.3 million or so clones in its table, and more than 85% of those were observed once. The ten largest clones take up roughly 0.36% of the sample.

The donors were healthy, HIV-negative adults with no recently reported acute infections or vaccinations. Every donor was a Caucasian adult residing in Nashville, Tennessee, USA. CD4+ T cells were enriched by magnetic negative selection, after which naive cells were positively selected on CD45RA and the negative fraction was taken as the memory subset. After blood collection by leukapheresis, PBMCs were isolated using Ficoll-Histopaque density gradient centrifugation and then cryopreserved in the vapor phase of liquid nitrogen. Purity and quantity of every magnetically sorted T cell population were checked by analytical flow cytometry. Genomic DNA was isolated from every sorted fraction and measured by UV absorbance on a Nanodrop 2000c. Of note for this clone: Its recognized antigen is unknown. Per-base qualities were not stored, and no clone one base away is much larger.

Study-wide conclusions, independent of this receptor: Because the study included only a small number of donors, the genetic and exposure-history diversity represented was limited. Pairwise subsampling indicated that sequencing depth was expected to affect the degree of clonotype sharing among donors. Even with the large sequencing depth, rarefaction of the sorted-subset datasets indicated that sequencing was incomplete. Higher generation probabilities were observed for clonotypes shared by all four sorted-subset donors than for non-shared clonotypes. Naive subsets generally had larger estimated clonotype richness than memory subsets. Sharing across a few donors was observed for about 4.8% of naive CD4, over 3% of naive CD8, 2.3% of memory CD4, and 0.4% of memory CD8 clonotypes. Only blood was sampled, and tissue TCR repertoires likely differ from those in blood.

CDR1 and CDR2, per the germline V gene (reference sequence), are SGHNT and YYREEE. The CDR3, from cysteine to phenylalanine, totals 16 residues. Only CDR3 DNA remains: 48 bases, in frame from the first base. V drops 1 base and J drops 1 base, leaving 14 bases in between. The sequence was collected from a man aged 18 to 35 in good health. Some clones in this sample may be carry-over from other donors' samples. The specimen was naive CD4+ T cells from PBMCs. In light of the paper, this sample's cell subset or site label describes: CD45RA+ positively selected. The sequence joins TRBV5-4 to TRBJ1-2; the D segment could be TRBD1, given 6 matching bases. The CDR3 reads CASSLPRGQINYGYTF. Here is the DNA: TGTGCCAGCAGCTTGCCCAGGGGACAAATTAACTATGGCTACACCTTC.